Listed below are T cell receptor beta chains from one sample, sequenced in a study of CD8 T cells in ankylosing spondylitis. Each CDR3 protein is one row after TCRdb ran MiXCR on the 5' RACE reads. The sample holds about 700,000 distinct CDR3 sequences, 15% to 20% seen once. Sequenced input: blood, either unsorted or a sorted T cell fraction (not recorded which). All receptors come from a male donor with ankylosing spondylitis. The CDR3 runs from the conserved cysteine through the conserved F or W. Fields, in order: CDR3 length, J gene, clone size, V gene, D gene, CDR3 protein, CDR3 DNA. The D gene is left open where the match is weak. Size values are once, few and many counts, or a class for expanded clones, and some rows have none.

CDR3 length: 14
J gene: TRBJ2-7
clone size: -
V gene: TRBV7-3
D gene: -
CDR3 protein: CASSLYGQSYEQYF
CDR3 DNA: TGTGCCAGCAGCTTATACGGACAGTCCTACGAGCAGTACTTC

CDR3 length: 16
J gene: TRBJ1-1
clone size: few
V gene: TRBV4-1
D gene: TRBD1
CDR3 protein: CASSQDDRERGTEAFF
CDR3 DNA: TGCGCCAGCAGCCAAGATGACAGGGAAAGGGGCACTGAAGCTTTCTTT

CDR3 length: 18
J gene: TRBJ2-3
clone size: -
V gene: TRBV6-5
D gene: TRBD1
CDR3 protein: CASSSPPPGQGEADTQYF
CDR3 DNA: TGTGCCAGCAGTTCCCCCCCTCCGGGACAGGGGGAGGCAGATACGCAGTATTTT

CDR3 length: 13
J gene: TRBJ1-5
clone size: many
V gene: TRBV12-3/TRBV12-4
D gene: -
CDR3 protein: CASSLWGVQPQHF
CDR3 DNA: TGTGCCAGCAGTTTATGGGGGGTTCAGCCCCAGCATTTT

CDR3 length: 16
J gene: TRBJ2-1
clone size: many
V gene: TRBV5-1
D gene: TRBD2
CDR3 protein: CASSLVISGNYNEQFF
CDR3 DNA: TGCGCCAGCAGCTTGGTTATTAGCGGGAATTACAATGAGCAGTTCTTC

CDR3 length: 15
J gene: TRBJ1-6
clone size: few
V gene: TRBV12-3/TRBV12-4
D gene: TRBD1
CDR3 protein: CASTATGGQGVPLHF
CDR3 DNA: TGTGCCAGCACTGCTACTGGGGGACAGGGGGTTCCCCTCCACTTT

CDR3 length: 18
J gene: TRBJ2-1
clone size: -
V gene: TRBV11-1
D gene: TRBD2
CDR3 protein: CASSSRLAGGPSYNEQFF
CDR3 DNA: TGTGCCAGCAGCTCCCGGCTAGCGGGAGGGCCATCCTACAATGAGCAGTTCTTC

CDR3 length: 13
J gene: TRBJ1-1
clone size: many
V gene: TRBV12-3/TRBV12-4
D gene: -
CDR3 protein: CASSLGQGSAAFF
CDR3 DNA: TGTGCCAGCAGTTTAGGGCAGGGCTCGGCAGCTTTCTTT

CDR3 length: 17
J gene: TRBJ2-2
clone size: few
V gene: TRBV12-3/TRBV12-4
D gene: TRBD2
CDR3 protein: CASSPTGGVEWTGELFF
CDR3 DNA: TGTGCCAGCAGCCCAACGGGGGGGGTCGAGTGGACCGGGGAGCTGTTTTTT

CDR3 length: 15
J gene: TRBJ2-1
clone size: few
V gene: TRBV29-1
D gene: -
CDR3 protein: CSVEDPLTSYNEQFF
CDR3 DNA: TGCAGCGTTGAAGATCCGCTGACTAGCTACAATGAGCAGTTCTTC

CDR3 length: 13
J gene: TRBJ1-1
clone size: few
V gene: TRBV20-1
D gene: TRBD1
CDR3 protein: CSAQDRGGTEAFF
CDR3 DNA: TGCAGTGCTCAGGACAGGGGCGGCACTGAAGCTTTCTTT

CDR3 length: 16
J gene: TRBJ1-6
clone size: -
V gene: TRBV10-3
D gene: TRBD1
CDR3 protein: CAISDPGTGINSPLHF
CDR3 DNA: TGTGCCATCAGTGATCCCGGGACAGGGATTAATTCACCCCTCCACTTT

CDR3 length: 17
J gene: TRBJ2-4
clone size: -
V gene: TRBV29-1
D gene: -
CDR3 protein: CSVSDTQLGEAKNIQYF
CDR3 DNA: TGCAGCGTTTCGGACACCCAACTCGGTGAAGCCAAAAACATTCAGTACTTC

CDR3 length: 11
J gene: TRBJ2-1
clone size: few
V gene: TRBV12-5
D gene: -
CDR3 protein: CASGPNNEQFF
CDR3 DNA: TGTGCTAGTGGTCCTAACAATGAGCAGTTCTTC

CDR3 length: 14
J gene: TRBJ2-2
clone size: few
V gene: TRBV28
D gene: -
CDR3 protein: CASRSPRAFGELFF
CDR3 DNA: TGTGCCAGCAGATCCCCGAGGGCATTCGGGGAGCTGTTTTTT

CDR3 length: 14
J gene: TRBJ1-5
clone size: -
V gene: TRBV6-2/TRBV6-3
D gene: -
CDR3 protein: CASSYHREYQPQHF
CDR3 DNA: TGTGCCAGCAGTTACCACAGGGAATATCAGCCCCAGCATTTT

CDR3 length: 15
J gene: TRBJ1-5
clone size: -
V gene: TRBV12-3/TRBV12-4
D gene: -
CDR3 protein: CASSPGTQGNQPQHF
CDR3 DNA: TGTGCCAGCAGCCCAGGGACCCAGGGCAATCAGCCCCAGCATTTT

CDR3 length: 15
J gene: TRBJ2-1
clone size: -
V gene: TRBV4-1
D gene: TRBD2
CDR3 protein: CASSNGLAGGNEQFF
CDR3 DNA: TGCGCCAGTTCGAACGGACTAGCGGGAGGAAATGAGCAGTTCTTC

CDR3 length: 12
J gene: TRBJ2-1
clone size: many
V gene: TRBV20-1
D gene: -
CDR3 protein: CSATEGGYEQFF
CDR3 DNA: TGCAGTGCCACCGAAGGGGGATATGAGCAGTTCTTC

CDR3 length: 14
J gene: TRBJ2-1
clone size: few
V gene: TRBV20-1
D gene: -
CDR3 protein: CSAKTSWRYNEQFF
CDR3 DNA: TGCAGTGCCAAAACCTCCTGGCGATACAATGAGCAGTTCTTC

CDR3 length: 17
J gene: TRBJ2-6
clone size: -
V gene: TRBV24-1
D gene: TRBD1
CDR3 protein: CATSEDRASSGANVLTF
CDR3 DNA: TGTGCCACCAGTGAAGACAGGGCGAGCTCTGGGGCCAACGTCCTGACTTTC

CDR3 length: 17
J gene: TRBJ1-1
clone size: -
V gene: TRBV12-3/TRBV12-4
D gene: TRBD1
CDR3 protein: CASSFPGQGLMNTEAFF
CDR3 DNA: TGTGCCAGCAGTTTTCCGGGACAGGGGTTAATGAACACTGAAGCTTTCTTT